The 8 T cell receptor beta chains given below trace back to one sample, sequenced in a study of T-cell reconstitution after alpha-beta-depleted transplantation in children. Unique molecular identifiers were used in preparing the TCRbeta library. In TCRdb, the PCR reads were re-called with MiXCR into one record per CDR3 protein. The table shows fewer than 550,000 distinct CDR3 sequences, with about an eighth occurring only once. The sample was PBMCs, mostly from graft donor cells, taken 180 days after TCRalphabeta/CD19-depleted stem cell transplant. These receptor sequences come from a female patient aged 2-15 years who had a stem cell transplant for aplastic anemia, so the T cells may come from the graft donor.

This clonotype showed up many times. The rearrangement uses TRBV4-1 and TRBJ2-3; D might be TRBD1 (6 bases). This CDR3 has 14 residues. V was cut by 3 bases and J by 11 bases, with 18 bases left in between. Per germline, CDR1 MGHRA and CDR2 YSYEKL. For the CDR3, the DNA is TGCGCCAGCAGCCAGCCCCACAGGGCCGGAGGGCAGTATTTT. It yields the protein CASSQPHRAGGQYF.

The J gene is TRBJ1-1, the V gene TRBV5-1; D ambiguous. The length of the CDR3 is 15 residues. V was pared by 0 bases and J by 1 base, with 10 bases between. The germline V gene has CDR1 SGHRS and CDR2 YFSETQ. The CDR3 bases are TGCGCCAGCAGCTTGGTTGCGACACCGAACACTGAAGCTTTCTTT. It is translated as CASSLVATPNTEAFF.

The genes are TRBV28 and TRBJ2-6; 7 positions match TRBD1. J gave up 0 bases and V 5 bases, and 10 bases lay outside the gene matches. The CDR3 is 18 amino acids. Germline V lookup: CDR1 MDHEN, CDR2 SYDVKM. CDR3 in DNA: TGTGCCAGCAGTGGTGCCGGGACAGCCAGCTCTGGGGCCAACGTCCTGACTTTC. Translation: CASSGAGTASSGANVLTF.

This clonotype was seen at least ten times. The rearrangement links TRBV9 to TRBJ2-1, with TRBD2 identical over 13 bases. The ends lost 1 base at V and 9 bases at J; junction bases unmatched: 4. Germline CDR1 reads SGDLS; CDR2 reads YYNGEE. This CDR3 has 15 amino acids. In DNA, the CDR3 is TGTGCCAGCAGCGTACAAGGACTAGCGGGAGCTGAGCAGTTCTTC. Translation: CASSVQGLAGAEQFF. The whole variable domain, remainder taken from reference TRBV9 and TRBJ2-1, is DSGVTQTPKHLITATGQRVTLRCSPRSGDLSVYWYQQSLDQGLQFLIQYYNGEERAKGNILERFSAQQFPDLHSELNLSSLELGDSALYFCASSVQGLAGAEQFFGPGTRLTVL.

V is TRBV7-2 and J is TRBJ2-1; 8 nucleotides agree with TRBD1. Losses at the gene ends were 5 bases for V and 1 base for J; bases not matched to a gene: 10. The CDR3 length is 17 residues. The V gene's germline CDR1 is SGHTA and CDR2 FQGNSA. As DNA, the CDR3 is TGTGCCAGCAGCCTCATCCGACAGGGGAGGTCCTACAATGAGCAGTTCTTC. Its protein is CASSLIRQGRSYNEQFF. Based on the CDR3 plus reference TRBV7-2 and TRBJ2-1, the full variable domain is GAGVSQSPSNKVTEKGKDVELRCDPISGHTALYWYRQSLGQGLEFLIYFQGNSAPDKSGLPSDRFSAERTGGSVSTLTIQRTQQEDSAVYLCASSLIRQGRSYNEQFFGPGTRLTVL.

The chain joins TRBV5-5 to TRBJ1-3; 7 positions match TRBD1. The V gene end was trimmed by 2 bases and the J gene end by 2 bases; junction bases not matched to a gene: 4. Germline lookup yields CDR1 SGHKS and CDR2 YYEKEE (reference sequence). CDR3 size: 15 residues. The CDR3 loop reads CASSFTGTAGNTIYF. For the CDR3, the DNA is TGTGCCAGCAGCTTCACCGGGACAGCTGGAAACACCATATATTTT.

This clonotype was observed a few times. The gene calls are TRBV7-2 and TRBJ2-7, with D hard to call. Deletions cut 8 bases from V and 0 bases from J, with 8 bases between. This CDR3 has 12 amino acids. From germline, CDR1 is SGHTA and CDR2 FQGNSA. CDR3 region: CASAGPSYEQYF. The CDR3 DNA is TGTGCCAGCGCTGGACCCTCCTACGAGCAGTACTTC.

Many counts were recorded for this clonotype. The V call is TRBV7-2, the J call TRBJ2-3, with 14 bases aligning to TRBD2. In germline, CDR1 is SGHTA, CDR2 FQGNSA. V lost 5 bases to trimming and J lost 5 bases; unmatched junction nucleotides: 6. This CDR3 is 16 amino acids long. The CDR3 nucleotides read TGTGCCAGCAGCCCCGCAGGACTAGCGGGAGGAGATACGCAGTATTTT. It yields the protein CASSPAGLAGGDTQYF.